This T cell receptor (beta chain) was found in a study of blood T cell repertoires in COVID-19. Across the study: Researchers got acute and convalescent COVID-19 samples from the United States, Italy and Spain. From T cells, B-cell-depleted T cells, or PBMCs came the material, which was cDNA or gDNA.

The V gene's germline CDR1 is SQVTM and CDR2 ANQGSEA. Unmatched junction bases numbered 10, after V lost 0 bases and J lost 0 bases. The CDR3 is 18 residues long. Per the study methods: Reference gene primer amplification yielded estimated nucleated cell counts. Clones were read by immunoSEQ multiplex PCR, and TCRdb kept only the in-frame ones, dropping some. The DNA was the basis for D and trimming; V, J and clone size are from that table. In the table there are around 180,000 clones, 60% to 80% of which are singletons. This clone was seen just once. The receptor comes from a man between 60 and 75 years old with active or convalescent COVID-19. The chain uses TRBV29-1 and TRBJ2-1; 8 bases are a match to TRBD1. Material for sequencing was peripheral blood. CDR3 bases: TGCAGCGTTGAAGATTTGGGGACAGGCCTCAGCTCCTACAATGAGCAGTTCTTC. Its protein product is CSVEDLGTGLSSYNEQFF.